Listed here are 31 T cell receptor beta chains from one sample, sequenced in a study of blood T cell repertoires in COVID-19. Sequencing was performed with immunoSEQ multiplex PCR; in TCRdb, only in-frame clones are kept and a portion is missing. The profile covers over 150,000 clones, with about 79% appearing a single time and 26% taken by the ten largest. Input material: peripheral blood. The source of these receptors is a woman aged 70 to 79 with acute or convalescent COVID-19.

The CDR3 sequence is CASSIQSGQGHRTLHF. The DNA of the CDR3 is TGTGCCAGTAGTATACAGTCCGGACAGGGCCATCGGACCCTCCACTTT. J is TRBJ1-6 and V is TRBV19; 8 bases are a match to TRBD1. In germline, CDR1 is LNHDA, CDR2 SQIVND (reference sequence). The CDR3 contains 16 residues. Germline trimming cut 2 bases from V and 14 bases from J; bases unmatched to any gene: 14.

The V call is TRBV5-1, the J call TRBJ2-3, with TRBD2 identical over 9 bases. CDR3 size: 18 residues. Germline CDR1 is SGHRS and CDR2 is YFSETQ. V was pared by 4 bases and J by 2 bases, with 14 bases of the junction left unmatched. The CDR3 coding sequence is TGCGCCAGCAGCAGGGGACTAGCAGGAGGGGTTCCCACAGATACGCAGTATTTT. Translation gives CASSRGLAGGVPTDTQYF.

The chain combines TRBV6-1 with TRBJ1-2; the D is unclear. The V end was cut by 3 bases, the J end by 4 bases, with 9 bases between. In germline, CDR1 is MNHNS, CDR2 SASEGT. The CDR3 loop spans 13 amino acids. The CDR3 DNA reads as TGTGCCAGCAGTGACAGTCTTGGCTATGGCTACACCTTC. It is translated as CASSDSLGYGYTF.

This clone has a count of ten or more. V is TRBV2 and J is TRBJ2-7; D is possibly TRBD1 (5 bases). CDR1 is SNHLY and CDR2 is FYNNEI in the germline V gene. The V end was cut by 1 base, the J end by 3 bases, with 13 bases between. CDR3 length: 15 amino acids. This CDR3 is CASSEGWAGNYEQYF. CDR3 coding DNA: TGTGCCAGCAGTGAAGGCTGGGCAGGGAACTACGAGCAGTACTTC.

The chain links TRBV20-1 to TRBJ2-5, with 7 nucleotides matching TRBD2. V shed 3 bases, J shed 5 bases, and the junction held 6 bases outside the gene matches. CDR3 size: 13 residues. CDR1 is DFQATT and CDR2 is SNEGSKA in the germline V gene (reference sequence). In DNA, the CDR3 is TGCAGTGCTAGTTGGCTAGCGGAGGAGACCCAGTACTTC. Its protein is CSASWLAEETQYF.

Ten or more counts support this clone. The V and J genes are TRBV7-2 and TRBJ2-7; 8 nucleotides align to TRBD1. Per the germline V gene, CDR1 is SGHTA and CDR2 is FQGNSA. This CDR3 has 16 amino acids. Trimming cost V 4 bases and J 0 bases; bases outside gene matches: 8. The CDR3 nucleotides read TGTGCCAGCAGCTCGCAAGACAGGGGAGGCTCCTACGAGCAGTACTTC. It translates to CASSSQDRGGSYEQYF.

The chain has TRBV6-2 or TRBV6-3 and TRBJ2-3; 7 bases match TRBD1. V lost 7 bases, J lost 4 bases, and 8 bases stayed unmatched. The CDR3 loop spans 14 amino acids. Germline CDR1 is MNHEY and CDR2 is SVGEGT. The CDR3 DNA is TGTGCCAGCAACCCAGACAGGGCGTCAGATACGCAGTATTTT. It yields the protein CASNPDRASDTQYF.

V gene TRBV19 combines with J gene TRBJ2-3; D possibly corresponds to TRBD1 (6 bases). V lost 6 bases and J 0 bases, leaving 13 bases between the germline ends. The CDR3 sequence is 15 residues long. Germline V gene sequence: CDR1 LNHDA, CDR2 SQIVND (reference sequence). The CDR3 is CASRVQQGSTDTQYF. In DNA, the CDR3 is TGTGCCAGTAGGGTACAGCAGGGGAGCACAGATACGCAGTATTTT.

The genes are TRBV18 and TRBJ2-5; 7 nucleotides match TRBD2. The CDR3 contains 13 residues. CDR1 and CDR2 from the germline V gene are KGHSH and LQKENI. V shed 2 bases, J shed 5 bases, and the junction held 2 bases outside the gene matches. The CDR3: CASSPTGRETQYF. CDR3 in DNA: TGTGCCAGCTCACCAACCGGGAGGGAGACCCAGTACTTC.

This clone was found many times. The chain has TRBV27 and TRBJ1-6; D possibly corresponds to TRBD1 (6 bases). Germline CDR1 MNHEY, CDR2 SMNVEV (reference sequence). Between the trimmed V and J ends, which lost 4 bases and 8 bases, there was a span of 15 bases. The CDR3 runs to 15 residues. For the CDR3, the DNA is TGTGCCAGCAGTTCCCAGGGGACGTTCGATTCACCCCTCCACTTT. This encodes CASSSQGTFDSPLHF.

V is TRBV18 and J is TRBJ1-2, with D unresolved. The CDR3 has 13 residues. V was pared by 2 bases and J by 3 bases, with 7 bases between. Germline CDR1 and CDR2: KGHSH and LQKENI. CDR3 coding DNA: TGTGCCAGCTCACCAAATAGCGACTATGGCTACACCTTC. Translation: CASSPNSDYGYTF. Supplemented by reference TRBV18 and TRBJ1-2, the full variable domain reads NAGVMQNPRHLVRRRGQEARLRCSPMKGHSHVYWYRQLPEEGLKFMVYLQKENIIDESGMPKERFSAEFPKEGPSILRIQQVVRGDSAAYFCASSPNSDYGYTFGSGTRLTVV.

V usage is TRBV27 and J usage is TRBJ2-5; TRBD2 is a possible D gene (5 bases). Germline assignment: CDR1 MNHEY and CDR2 SMNVEV (reference sequence). CDR3 length: 13 amino acids. V lost 6 bases to trimming and J lost 4 bases, with 12 bases between them. The CDR3 protein is CASSPFRGETQYF. Here the CDR3 DNA reads TGTGCCAGCAGCCCCTTCCGGGGAGAGACCCAGTACTTC.

The rearrangement joins TRBV24-1 to TRBJ2-7, with a possible D match to TRBD2 (6 bases). V was shortened by 6 bases and J by 4 bases, with 12 bases between the two germline ends. Germline CDR1 reads KGHDR; CDR2 reads SFDVKD. CDR3 length equals 13 residues. As DNA, the CDR3 is TGTGCCACCAGTCGCGCGGGGTCATACGAGCAGTACTTC. This translates into CATSRAGSYEQYF.

The rearrangement uses TRBV7-9 and TRBJ1-3, with TRBD1 matching 7 bases. CDR1 is SEHNR and CDR2 is FQNEAQ in the germline V gene (reference sequence). The length of the CDR3 is 19 residues. The trim removed 2 bases at V and 0 bases at J, leaving 13 bases unmatched. Here the CDR3 reads CASSLFVRTGWYSGNTIYF. CDR3 nucleotide sequence: TGTGCCAGCAGCTTATTCGTCCGGACAGGCTGGTACTCTGGAAACACCATATATTTT.

The J gene is TRBJ1-5, the V gene TRBV19; no definite D call. The V and J ends lost 4 bases and 9 bases respectively, with 13 bases between them. Germline V CDR1 and CDR2: LNHDA, SQIVND (reference sequence). CDR3 length: 13 residues. DNA for the CDR3: TGTGCCAGTAGTACCGGGATCCTCACGCCCCAGCATTTT. It translates to CASSTGILTPQHF.

The chain carries TRBV7-2 and TRBJ2-1; TRBD1 might be the D (5 bases). Germline V gene sequence: CDR1 SGHTA, CDR2 FQGNSA. CDR3 size: 18 residues. Trimming pared 5 bases from V and 6 bases from J, leaving 26 bases between. This chain's CDR3 is CASSPLARGHGASNEQFF. CDR3 bases: TGTGCCAGCAGCCCGTTGGCGCGAGGACATGGGGCGTCCAATGAGCAGTTCTTC.

The chain combines TRBV25-1 with TRBJ2-7, with 8 bases lining up with TRBD2. V lost 3 bases, J lost 0 bases, and 7 bases stayed unmatched. In germline, CDR1 is MGHDK, CDR2 SYGVNS. The length of the CDR3 is 16 residues. CDR3 DNA: TGTGCCAGCAGTGAGGCGGGGGGATACAGCTCCTACGAGCAGTACTTC. Protein sequence: CASSEAGGYSSYEQYF.

This sequence joins TRBV4-1 and TRBJ1-2, with D perhaps TRBD1 (5 bases). Germline V gene lookup returns CDR1 MGHRA and CDR2 YSYEKL. V lost 2 bases, J lost 2 bases, and 12 bases lay in between. The CDR3 runs to 15 residues. DNA for the CDR3: TGCGCCAGCAGCCAATTAGGACACCCCAACTATGGCTACACCTTC. Translating gives CASSQLGHPNYGYTF.

The rearrangement links TRBV5-1 to TRBJ1-1; perhaps TRBD1 as D (6 bases). Germline loops: CDR1 SGHRS, CDR2 YFSETQ. Trimming cost V 6 bases and J 0 bases, with 12 bases left between them. This CDR3 is built from 14 residues. The CDR3 reads CASTVGGMNTEAFF. In DNA form, the CDR3 reads TGCGCCAGCACCGTAGGGGGTATGAACACTGAAGCTTTCTTT.

The chain recombines TRBV19 with TRBJ1-3; D remains ambiguous. Germline V CDR1 and CDR2: LNHDA, SQIVND (reference sequence). The CDR3 extends over 12 amino acids. The V end was cut by 6 bases, the J end by 0 bases, with 3 bases between. As DNA, the CDR3 is TGTGCCAGTAGGAGCTCTGGAAACACCATATATTTT. It codes for CASRSSGNTIYF. Filled out from reference TRBV19 and TRBJ1-3, the complete variable domain reads DGGITQSPKYLFRKEGQNVTLSCEQNLNHDAMYWYRQDPGQGLRLIYYSQIVNDFQKGDIAEGYSVSREKKESFPLTVTSAQKNPTAFYLCASRSSGNTIYFGEGSWLTVV.

The chain joins TRBV19 to TRBJ2-7; 12 bases are a match to TRBD2. Losses at the gene ends were 6 bases for V and 5 bases for J; bases not matched to a gene: 8. The CDR3 covers 15 residues. Per germline, CDR1 LNHDA and CDR2 SQIVND (reference sequence). The CDR3 region is CASSPGLAGLNEQYF. The CDR3 DNA reads TGTGCCAGTAGCCCGGGACTAGCGGGTCTGAACGAGCAGTACTTC.

Notes on this clone: This may arise from a read error, as a much more abundant clone is one base away. The chain joins TRBV11-3 to TRBJ1-1; possible D gene TRBD1, 5 bases. CDR1 is SGHNT and CDR2 is YENEEA in the germline V gene. This CDR3 region has 13 residues. V was shortened by 3 bases and J by 2 bases, with 7 bases between the two germline ends. Here the CDR3 DNA reads TGTGCCAGCAGCTTCGACAGCAACACTGAAGCTTTCTTT. It yields the protein CASSFDSNTEAFF.

The rearrangement joins TRBV24-1 to TRBJ2-3; tentative D call: TRBD1 (5 bases). The CDR3 loop spans 13 amino acids. The germline V and J ends were trimmed by 9 bases and 1 base, with 10 bases remaining between them. Germline assignment: CDR1 KGHDR and CDR2 SFDVKD. The CDR3 DNA reads TGTGCCACCGGGCAGGGCGGCACAGATACGCAGTATTTT. This sequence encodes CATGQGGTDTQYF.

This chain joins TRBV18 and TRBJ2-7; the D gene is possibly TRBD1 (6 bases). Trimming took off 0 bases at V and 3 bases at J, with 12 bases between the two ends. The germline gives CDR1 KGHSH, CDR2 LQKENI. This CDR3 is 15 amino acids long. The CDR3 nucleotides read TGTGCCAGCTCACCACCGGGGGCTAGAGGCTACGAGCAGTACTTC. Amino acids: CASSPPGARGYEQYF.

This clone was observed once. This sequence joins TRBV3-1 (or the pseudogene TRBV3-2) and TRBJ1-3, with D uncertain. Germline V gene lookup returns CDR1 LGHDT and CDR2 YNNKEL (reference sequence). The V and J ends lost 3 bases and 4 bases respectively, with 13 bases between them. The length of the CDR3 is 15 residues. CDR3 DNA: TGTGCCAGCAGCCAGCCGGGAGCAAGAGGAAACACCATATATTTT. Its translation is CASSQPGARGNTIYF.

The chain is built from TRBV2 and TRBJ2-6; the D gene is possibly TRBD1 (5 bases). V was pared by 3 bases and J by 2 bases, with 8 bases between. Germline loops: CDR1 SNHLY, CDR2 FYNNEI. This CDR3 comprises 15 residues. The CDR3 loop is CASSDSRAGANVLTF. CDR3 sequence (DNA): TGTGCCAGCAGTGATAGCAGGGCTGGGGCCAACGTCCTGACTTTC.

The chain couples TRBV6-5 to TRBJ1-2, with a tentative D call TRBD1 (6 bases). Germline assignment: CDR1 MNHEY and CDR2 SVGAGI. The CDR3 sequence is 16 residues long. V was clipped by 2 bases and J by 3 bases, with 16 bases between them. For the CDR3, the DNA is TGTGCCAGCAGTTACCTTAGACGGGACATAGACTATGGCTACACCTTC. Amino acids: CASSYLRRDIDYGYTF.

This chain joins TRBV9 and TRBJ1-4, with a weak D call TRBD1 (6 bases). This CDR3 is built from 15 residues. Germline-derived CDR1 and CDR2 are SGDLS and YYNGEE. V was trimmed by 4 bases and J by 7 bases, leaving 17 bases between them. The CDR3 DNA follows: TGTGCCAGCAGCCCTCACAGGGCTCGGAGTGAAAAACTGTTTTTT. As protein: CASSPHRARSEKLFF.

The chain carries TRBV7-3 and TRBJ2-1, with 12 bases matching TRBD2. CDR1 SGHTA and CDR2 FQGTGA come from the germline V gene. The trim removed 3 bases at V and 0 bases at J, leaving 18 bases unmatched. The CDR3 loop spans 22 amino acids. CDR3 sequence (DNA): TGTGCCAGCAGCTTCCAACCTCTAGTACTAGCGGGAGGTCCCCACTCCTACAATGAGCAGTTCTTC. Protein: CASSFQPLVLAGGPHSYNEQFF.

This clone has more than one count but fewer than ten. The chain links TRBV5-5 to TRBJ2-7, with unresolved D. The CDR3 sequence is 13 residues long. The germline V gene has CDR1 SGHKS and CDR2 YYEKEE (reference sequence). V was cut by 4 bases and J by 3 bases, with 11 bases left in between. The CDR3 DNA reads as TGTGCCAGCAGCGCGGCTAAGGTCTACGAGCAGTACTTC. Translated, it gives CASSAAKVYEQYF.

Only a few counts were recorded for this clone. The chain recombines TRBV2 with TRBJ1-2; D is possibly TRBD1 (5 bases). Trimming removed 4 bases from V and 2 bases from J, with 8 bases in between. The CDR3 has 13 amino acids. Germline V gene data show CDR1 as SNHLY and CDR2 as FYNNEI. The chain's CDR3 is CASSGQTNYGYTF. CDR3 coding DNA: TGTGCCAGCAGTGGACAGACGAACTATGGCTACACCTTC. Drawing the rest from reference TRBV2 and TRBJ1-2, the complete variable domain is EPEVTQTPSHQVTQMGQEVILRCVPISNHLYFYWYRQILGQKVEFLVSFYNNEISEKSEIFDDQFSVERPDGSNFTLKIRSTKLEDSAMYFCASSGQTNYGYTFGSGTRLTVV.